What follows are 23 T cell receptor beta chains derived from one specimen sequenced in a study of T cell responses to AZD1222 COVID-19 vaccine. Here immunoSEQ multiplex PCR was the method, and the copy in TCRdb shows in-frame clones only, minus some. The top ten hold less than 4% of the sample, which has some 95,000 clones, 85% to 90% seen once. The source material was peripheral blood, sampled on day 0 of AZD1222 vaccination. The receptors were sampled from an adult in good health.

This rearrangement joins TRBV5-1 to TRBJ1-2; TRBD1 aligns across 9 bases. CDR1 and CDR2 (germline): SGHRS, YFSETQ. Unmatched junction bases numbered 6, after V lost 1 base and J lost 8 bases. CDR3 length: 14 residues. The CDR3 region has the DNA TGCGCCAGCAGCTTGCAACAGGGGGCAGGGGGCTACACCTTC. It is translated as CASSLQQGAGGYTF.

The genes are TRBV4-1 and TRBJ2-5, with D tentatively TRBD1 (6 bases). Germline loops: CDR1 MGHRA, CDR2 YSYEKL. V was clipped by 3 bases and J by 4 bases, with 12 bases between them. This CDR3 comprises 14 residues. In DNA form, the CDR3 reads TGCGCCAGCAGCCAGAGGGGGTTGCGAGAGACCCAGTACTTC. This gives the protein CASSQRGLRETQYF.

As to this clone: This CDR3 is also generated by other DNA sequences in the sample. The chain joins TRBV30 to TRBJ1-1; D is possibly TRBD1 (5 bases). The V and J ends lost 0 bases and 5 bases respectively, with 10 bases between them. This CDR3 comprises 13 residues. Germline V gene sequence: CDR1 GTSNPN, CDR2 SVGIG (reference sequence). The DNA for the CDR3 is TGTGCCTGGAGTGTACGGGGGGGGACTGAAGCTTTCTTT. Translating it yields CAWSVRGGTEAFF.

This sequence joins TRBV10-3 and TRBJ1-2, with 10 positions matching TRBD1. Germline loops: CDR1 ENHRY, CDR2 SYGVKD. V shed 4 bases, J shed 8 bases, and the junction held 13 bases outside the gene matches. The CDR3 is 16 residues long. Written as DNA, the CDR3 is TGTGCCATCAGTGCTCCGGGGACAGGGGTTGAGGCCGGCTACACCTTC. It yields the protein CAISAPGTGVEAGYTF.

The CDR3 DNA is TGCGCCAGCAGCCAAGTTCATAGCGGGGGTGGAGAGACCCAGTACTTC. Translated: CASSQVHSGGGETQYF. The V call is TRBV4-1, the J call TRBJ2-5; 9 positions agree with TRBD2. The CDR3 length is 16 residues. The V gene's germline CDR1 is MGHRA and CDR2 YSYEKL. The trim removed 1 base at V and 4 bases at J, leaving 7 bases unmatched.

The rearrangement joins TRBV28 to TRBJ1-1; TRBD1 matches at 9 bases. V lost 3 bases to trimming and J lost 1 base; unmatched junction nucleotides: 3. CDR1 and CDR2 from the germline V gene are MDHEN and SYDVKM. The CDR3 has 15 residues. The CDR3 region is CASSFLTGGNTEAFF. CDR3 nucleotides: TGTGCCAGCAGTTTTTTGACAGGGGGGAACACTGAAGCTTTCTTT.

The gene calls are TRBV6-5 and TRBJ1-1; D perhaps matches TRBD1 (5 bases). The CDR3 loop spans 12 amino acids. V gave up 9 bases and J gave up 7 bases, with 15 bases separating them. From germline, CDR1 is MNHEY and CDR2 SVGAGI. The CDR3 reads CASRGERVEAFF. The CDR3 DNA is TGTGCCAGTAGAGGGGAGAGGGTTGAAGCTTTCTTT.

The genes are TRBV19 and TRBJ1-2; D call uncertain. V shed 5 bases and J shed 3 bases, with 19 bases lying between them. The CDR3 spans 16 residues. CDR1 is LNHDA, CDR2 SQIVND, per germline (reference sequence). The CDR3 loop reads CASSHLRDGFDYGYTF. The CDR3 bases are TGTGCCAGTAGTCATTTGAGGGATGGGTTTGACTATGGCTACACCTTC.

This clone was counted between two and nine times. The chain joins TRBV10-3 to TRBJ1-1, with 7 bases identical to TRBD1. Germline V gene lookup returns CDR1 ENHRY and CDR2 SYGVKD. The V segment lost 0 bases and the J segment 6 bases; nucleotides outside the gene matches: 7. This CDR3 comprises 15 residues. The CDR3 reads CAISESSQGGSEAFF. For the CDR3, the DNA is TGTGCCATCAGTGAGTCTAGCCAGGGGGGATCTGAAGCTTTCTTT.

V usage is TRBV21-1 and J usage is TRBJ1-2; the D call of TRBD1 is as the table states it, not checked on the DNA. TRBV21-1 is flagged as a pseudogene. This CDR3 spans 15 amino acids. CDR3 sequence: CASGRGGRGDYGYTF. CDR3 sequence (DNA): TGTGCCAGCGGACGAGGGGGCAGGGGGGACTATGGCTACACCTTC.

The table lists this clone with a few counts. J is TRBJ2-7 and V is TRBV7-9; TRBD2 agrees at 12 bases. The germline CDR1 and CDR2 sequences are SEHNR and FQNEAQ (reference sequence). J was trimmed by 4 bases and V by 5 bases; bases with no gene match: 9. The CDR3 has 16 amino acids. CDR3 protein: CASSDITSGGSYEQYF. The CDR3 nucleotides read TGTGCCAGCAGCGATATAACTAGCGGGGGGTCTTACGAGCAGTACTTC.

The V and J genes are TRBV30 and TRBJ2-3, with D perhaps matching TRBD1 (5 bases). This CDR3 has 13 residues. Germline V gives CDR1 GTSNPN, CDR2 SVGIG (reference sequence). Trimming cost V 4 bases and J 4 bases, with 12 bases left between them. In DNA, the CDR3 is TGTGCCTGGACGGAAGGGGCTGCAGATACGCAGTATTTT. As protein: CAWTEGAADTQYF.

The chain uses TRBV19 and TRBJ1-1; D not certain. Deletions cut 0 bases from V and 11 bases from J, with 7 bases between. The length of the CDR3 is 11 residues. CDR1 and CDR2 (germline): LNHDA, SQIVND (reference sequence). In DNA, the CDR3 is TGTGCCAGTAGTATAGATCTACGGGCTTTCTTT. Translated: CASSIDLRAFF.

The chain combines TRBV5-5 with TRBJ2-1; D may be TRBD1 or TRBD2 (5 bases each). The CDR3 length is 19 residues. V was trimmed by 4 bases and J by 1 base, leaving 24 bases between them. Germline V gives CDR1 SGHKS, CDR2 YYEKEE (reference sequence). The CDR3, as DNA: TGTGCCAGCAGCCTCCGGGACGGACCTTCCACACCGTCCTACAATGAGCAGTTCTTC. It yields the protein CASSLRDGPSTPSYNEQFF.

The chain joins TRBV12-3 or TRBV12-4 to TRBJ1-2, with D maybe TRBD1 (6 bases). This CDR3 comprises 12 residues. V dropped 9 bases and J dropped 2 bases, with 10 bases sitting between them. As DNA, the CDR3 is TGTGCCAGTAGGGGGGGGAACTATGGCTACACCTTC. Its translation: CASRGGNYGYTF.

This chain connects TRBV6-1 to TRBJ2-7; D possibly corresponds to TRBD1 (5 bases). Trimming cost V 1 base and J 2 bases, with 21 bases left between them. CDR1 is MNHNS and CDR2 is SASEGT in the germline V gene. This CDR3 is built from 18 residues. The DNA for the CDR3 is TGTGCCAGCAGTGAAGGTTTAGGGGCGCCGAAACCGACCTACGAGCAGTACTTC. Its translation: CASSEGLGAPKPTYEQYF.

The chain joins TRBV3-1 (or the pseudogene TRBV3-2) to TRBJ2-3; unclear D gene. Germline-derived CDR1 and CDR2 are LGHDT and YNNKEL (reference sequence). Trimming pared 1 base from V and 6 bases from J, leaving 11 bases between. The CDR3 is 14 amino acids. CDR3 bases: TGTGCCAGCAGCCAAGGCTTCTCCCGGGATACGCAGTATTTT. Its protein product is CASSQGFSRDTQYF.

The rearrangement uses TRBV5-5 and TRBJ1-5, with D unresolved. V lost 1 base and J lost 3, with 17 bases in between. The CDR3 is 17 residues long. CDR1 is SGHKS and CDR2 is YYEKEE in the germline V gene (reference sequence). This CDR3 is CASSLTEGGWSNQPQHF. The CDR3 DNA sequence: TGTGCCAGCAGCTTGACCGAGGGCGGGTGGTCCAATCAGCCCCAGCATTTT.

The chain combines TRBV6-5 with TRBJ2-5, with D tentatively TRBD2 (6 bases). Germline assignment: CDR1 MNHEY and CDR2 SVGAGI. V lost 2 bases and J lost 0, with 13 bases in between. The CDR3 loop spans 16 amino acids. CDR3 nucleotides: TGTGCCAGCAGTTACGGAATAGCGGCTAACCAAGAGACCCAGTACTTC. Residues: CASSYGIAANQETQYF.

This rearrangement joins TRBV19 to TRBJ1-1; D not certain. In germline, CDR1 is LNHDA, CDR2 SQIVND (reference sequence). The CDR3 is 15 amino acids. The V and J ends lost 5 bases and 0 bases respectively, with 13 bases between them. The CDR3 reads CASSGVPDMNTEAFF. CDR3 DNA sequence: TGTGCCAGTAGTGGTGTGCCAGACATGAACACTGAAGCTTTCTTT.

This sequence joins TRBV19 and TRBJ1-5; TRBD1 agrees at 10 bases. The CDR3 extends over 15 amino acids. The germline gives CDR1 LNHDA, CDR2 SQIVND (reference sequence). J lost 5 bases, V lost 5 bases, and 6 bases had no gene match. CDR3 DNA: TGTGCCAGTAGTCGGCCGGGACAGGGGCATCAGCCCCAGCATTTT. It translates to CASSRPGQGHQPQHF. The whole variable domain, remainder taken from reference TRBV19 and TRBJ1-5, is DGGITQSPKYLFRKEGQNVTLSCEQNLNHDAMYWYRQDPGQGLRLIYYSQIVNDFQKGDIAEGYSVSREKKESFPLTVTSAQKNPTAFYLCASSRPGQGHQPQHFGDGTRLSIL.

The chain has TRBV12-5 and TRBJ1-1, with a possible D match to TRBD1 (5 bases). Trimming pared 5 bases from V and 4 bases from J, leaving 17 bases between. This CDR3 has 15 residues. Looked up from germline, CDR1 is LGHNT and CDR2 is FRNRAP. The CDR3 nucleotides are TGTGCTAGTGGTCTCCGGATTTCGAGGGGCACTGAAGCTTTCTTT. Amino acids: CASGLRISRGTEAFF.

This sequence joins TRBV29-1 and TRBJ2-6, with D uncertain. The CDR3 runs to 15 residues. Trimming removed 7 bases from V and 0 bases from J, with 13 bases in between. Germline loops: CDR1 SQVTM, CDR2 ANQGSEA. The CDR3 reads CSAVDVSSGANVLTF. Written as DNA, the CDR3 is TGCAGCGCGGTGGACGTTAGCTCTGGGGCCAACGTCCTGACTTTC. Complete variable domain (other parts from reference TRBV29-1 and TRBJ2-6): SAVISQKPSRDICQRGTSLTIQCQVDSQVTMMFWYRQQPGQSLTLIATANQGSEATYESGFVIDKFPISRPNLTFSTLTVSNMSPEDSSIYLCSAVDVSSGANVLTFGAGSRLTVL.